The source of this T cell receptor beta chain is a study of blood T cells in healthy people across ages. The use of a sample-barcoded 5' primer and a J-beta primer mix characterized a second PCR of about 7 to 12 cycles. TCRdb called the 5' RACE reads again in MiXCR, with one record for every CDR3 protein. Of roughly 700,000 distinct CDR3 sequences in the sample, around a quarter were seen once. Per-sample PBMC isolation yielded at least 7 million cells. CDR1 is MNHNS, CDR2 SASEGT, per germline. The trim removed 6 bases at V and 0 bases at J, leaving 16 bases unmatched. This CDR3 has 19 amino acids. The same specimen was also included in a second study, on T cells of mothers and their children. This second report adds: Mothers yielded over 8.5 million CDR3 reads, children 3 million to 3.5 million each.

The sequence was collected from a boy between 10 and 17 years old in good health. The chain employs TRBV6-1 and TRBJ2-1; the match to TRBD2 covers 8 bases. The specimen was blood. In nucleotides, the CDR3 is TGTGCCAGCAGCCGCACTAGCGGCCGATCACTAAGCTCCTACAATGAGCAGTTCTTC. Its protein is CASSRTSGRSLSSYNEQFF.